This T cell receptor beta chain emerged from a study of identical twins. TCRdb processed the 5' RACE reads anew with MiXCR; each CDR3 protein has one entry. The sample has roughly 710,000 distinct CDR3 sequences, around 6% seen once. This clonotype was found many times. Antigen: not known. Regarding the study as a whole: A lower insertion count was a feature of abundant cord blood beta clonotypes, with no such feature in memory repertoires. Because invariant MAIT and iNKT cells could be present, zero-insertion analyses could be partly confounded. The study drew conclusions from cross-sectional statistical analysis, not from following the same donors.

Germline-derived CDR1 and CDR2 are SGDLS and YYNGEE. The CDR3 extends over 15 amino acids. The J segment lost 0 bases and the V segment lost 3 bases, leaving 2 bases of the junction unmatched. This TCR was sampled from a young man in good health. Sequencing input: naive T cells sorted from blood. V usage is TRBV9 and J usage is TRBJ2-2; 7 bases map to TRBD1. The CDR3 protein is CASSAGTANTGELFF. The CDR3 DNA is TGTGCCAGCAGCGCCGGGACAGCGAACACCGGGGAGCTGTTTTTT.